Listed below are T cell receptor beta chains from one sample, sequenced in a study of spatial heterogeneity in lung cancer. Each CDR3 protein gets one entry after TCRdb re-called the 5' RACE reads with MiXCR. This table holds around 20,000 distinct CDR3 sequences, approximately 3% found once. The specimen was lung tumor tissue, collected at surgery. The source of these receptors is a male donor with early-stage non-small cell lung cancer. Each CDR3 is given with its conserved first and last residue. Each size is how often the clone was seen (once, few, many) or a class if it is expanded.

J	V	size	CDR3
TRBJ2-5	TRBV3-1	many	CASSPGTSGSETQYF
TRBJ2-3	TRBV4-1	many	CASSQGPDTQYF
TRBJ2-1	TRBV24-1	many	CATSARLAGGTRDEQFF
TRBJ1-5	TRBV2	many	CASRARGQPQHF
TRBJ2-5	TRBV6-2/TRBV6-3	medium-sized	CASSPTSGETQYF
TRBJ2-2	TRBV7-3	medium-sized	CASNLQGTGELFF
TRBJ1-2	TRBV12-3/TRBV12-4	many	CASSFTGSYGYTF
TRBJ1-2	TRBV7-2	many	CASSLGSRSNYGYTF
TRBJ2-6	TRBV27	many	CASSLFGNSGANVLTF
TRBJ2-2	TRBV7-3	many	CASSTSPTSGNTGELFF
TRBJ1-1	TRBV5-1	many	CASSLNGQVEVEAFF
TRBJ2-7	TRBV12-3/TRBV12-4	many	CASSSDSAYEQYF
TRBJ2-1	TRBV19	many	CASSIQAGPPYNEQFF
TRBJ2-3	TRBV28	many	CASSLFSGVADTQYF
TRBJ1-1	TRBV12-3/TRBV12-4	many	CASSLGTGGILEAFF
TRBJ1-5	TRBV11-2	many	CASSLGWGQPQHF
TRBJ2-2	TRBV7-6	many	CASSRLGAANSGTGELFF
TRBJ2-3	TRBV7-2	many	CASSGNGRYMDTQYF
TRBJ1-2	TRBV5-5	many	CASSLEAGYGYTF
TRBJ2-3	TRBV6-1	many	CASTPGLERSTDTQYF
TRBJ1-5	TRBV27	many	CARTNQPQHF
TRBJ2-2	TRBV6-5	many	CASRREWGTSGRTGELFF
TRBJ1-5	TRBV6-6	many	CASQEVSNQPQHF
TRBJ2-3	TRBV6-6	many	CASNPAGGPDTQYF
TRBJ2-7	TRBV3-1	medium-sized	CASSQGPYEQYF
TRBJ2-7	TRBV7-2	many	CASSSIYEQYF
TRBJ1-1	TRBV7-8	many	CASSSGFGGTEAFF
TRBJ2-7	TRBV12-3/TRBV12-4	many	CASSFSVLAGATWGQYF
TRBJ2-7	TRBV12-5	many	CASGIQYEQYF
TRBJ1-2	TRBV7-8	many	CASSLRENYGYTF
TRBJ2-1	TRBV2	many	CASSEEAGVLNEQFF
TRBJ2-3	TRBV29-1	medium-sized	CSVEGLAGELDTQYF
TRBJ2-2	TRBV25-1	many	CASREDTGELFF
TRBJ1-2	TRBV12-3/TRBV12-4	many	CASSPGQGAHGYTF
TRBJ1-1	TRBV6-2/TRBV6-3	many	CASRRQGMNTEAFF